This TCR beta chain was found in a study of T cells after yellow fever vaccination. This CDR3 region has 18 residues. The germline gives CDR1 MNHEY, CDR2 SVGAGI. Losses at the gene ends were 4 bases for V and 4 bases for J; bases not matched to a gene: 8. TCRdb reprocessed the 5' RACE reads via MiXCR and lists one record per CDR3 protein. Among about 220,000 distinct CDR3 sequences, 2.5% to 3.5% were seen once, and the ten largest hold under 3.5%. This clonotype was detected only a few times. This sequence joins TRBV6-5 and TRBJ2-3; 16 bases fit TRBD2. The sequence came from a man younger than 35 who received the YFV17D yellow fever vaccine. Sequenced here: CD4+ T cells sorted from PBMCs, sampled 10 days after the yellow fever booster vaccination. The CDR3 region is CASSSPGLAGGSADTQYF. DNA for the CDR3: TGTGCCAGCAGTTCACCGGGACTAGCGGGGGGGAGTGCAGATACGCAGTATTTT.